The 28 T cell receptor beta chains below were found in one sample sequenced in a study of vaccination effects on CD4 cells after COVID-19. With the ViraFEST assay, the study expanded antigen-specific CD4+ T cells using viral peptide pools, then sequenced them. With more than nine days of culture completed, CD4+ T cells were isolated. SARS-CoV-2 infection was confirmed by PCR in the person between March and December 2020. Clones were sequenced by immunoSEQ multiplex PCR, and TCRdb holds only the in-frame ones, with some missing. The table has 55,000 or so clones, 75% to 85% seen once; the top ten hold 4.5% to 5.5%. Their antigens remain unidentified. The input for sequencing was CD4+ T cells from PBMCs cultured with HIV peptides, taken before COVID-19 vaccination. The subset denotes: HIV-1 Nef peptide pool negative control/reference culture. Receptors were obtained from a human donor who had a prior SARS-CoV-2 infection.

The rearrangement links TRBV5-1 to TRBJ1-6, with unresolved D. The V gene's germline CDR1 is SGHRS and CDR2 YFSETQ. V lost 4 bases and J 7 bases, leaving 12 bases between the germline ends. CDR3 length: 14 amino acids. CDR3 nucleotides: TGCGCCAGCAGCGAGCCTACGAGCAATTCACCCCTCCACTTT. This gives the protein CASSEPTSNSPLHF.

This rearrangement joins TRBV2 to TRBJ2-1; D gene ambiguous. Germline CDR1 and CDR2: SNHLY and FYNNEI. Deletions cut 4 bases from V and 5 bases from J, with 9 bases between. This CDR3 comprises 13 residues. As DNA, the CDR3 is TGTGCCAGCAGTGTACTTGGAAACAATGAGCAGTTCTTC. Protein product: CASSVLGNNEQFF.

This chain connects TRBV19 to TRBJ2-7, with 9 bases that match TRBD1. With V trimmed by 1 base and J by 4 bases, 5 bases remained unmatched. The germline V gene has CDR1 LNHDA and CDR2 SQIVND (reference sequence). This CDR3 comprises 15 residues. CDR3 DNA: TGTGCCAGTAGTATAGTCGGGACAGGGCGGTACGAGCAGTACTTC. Residues: CASSIVGTGRYEQYF.

The chain combines TRBV29-1 with TRBJ1-4; D gene unclear. Per germline, CDR1 SQVTM and CDR2 ANQGSEA. The CDR3 extends over 14 amino acids. V lost 4 bases, J lost 1 base, and 10 bases lay in between. CDR3 sequence: CSVALTGTNEKLFF. For the CDR3, the DNA is TGCAGCGTTGCCCTGACGGGAACTAATGAAAAACTGTTTTTT.

This chain links TRBV14 with TRBJ2-1; 7 bases match TRBD1. Germline loops: CDR1 SGHDN, CDR2 FVKESK. The ends lost 4 bases at V and 4 bases at J; junction bases unmatched: 10. This CDR3 is 16 amino acids long. DNA of the CDR3: TGTGCCAGCAGCCGGTTCCGGGACAGCAATTACAATGAGCAGTTCTTC. Translating it yields CASSRFRDSNYNEQFF.

The gene calls are TRBV6-5 and TRBJ1-5; a weak D match, TRBD1 (6 bases). Germline V lookup: CDR1 MNHEY, CDR2 SVGAGI. The CDR3 loop spans 12 amino acids. V was shortened by 6 bases and J by 12 bases, with 15 bases between the two germline ends. The CDR3, as DNA: TGTGCCAGCAGCGGGGGGGCGTCCTACCAGCATTTT. Translation gives CASSGGASYQHF.

The V and J genes are TRBV6-5 and TRBJ1-2, with 11 positions matching TRBD1. Germline CDR1 reads MNHEY; CDR2 reads SVGAGI. The CDR3 runs 13 residues. With V trimmed by 1 base and J by 10 bases, 2 bases remained unmatched. The CDR3 here is CASSYFGQGAYTF. The CDR3 DNA is TGTGCCAGCAGTTACTTCGGACAGGGGGCCTACACCTTC.

The CDR3 protein is CASSSGPLYYEQYF. The CDR3 DNA reads TGTGCCAGCAGTTCGGGACCATTATACTACGAGCAGTACTTC. The chain has TRBV28 and TRBJ2-7, with D perhaps matching TRBD1 or TRBD2 (5 bases each). The CDR3 is 14 residues long. Germline lookup yields CDR1 MDHEN and CDR2 SYDVKM. V gave up 4 bases and J gave up 3 bases, with 13 bases separating them.

This chain connects TRBV6-2 or TRBV6-3 to TRBJ2-5, with D tentatively TRBD1 (6 bases). With 1 base removed from V and 0 bases from J, the gap between germline ends came to 12 bases. The CDR3 covers 16 residues. Germline V gives CDR1 MNHEY, CDR2 SVGEGT. The CDR3 loop reads CASSYFYRDDQETQYF. CDR3 DNA: TGTGCCAGCAGTTACTTTTACAGGGACGACCAAGAGACCCAGTACTTC.

This rearrangement joins TRBV6-5 to TRBJ2-7; no clear D. V was trimmed by 6 bases and J by 5 bases, leaving 20 bases between them. The CDR3 has 15 residues. The V gene's germline CDR1 is MNHEY and CDR2 SVGAGI. CDR3 nucleotides: TGTGCCAGCAGGTCCCTCAGCCTTTTGCCCGACGAGCAGTACTTC. The encoded protein is CASRSLSLLPDEQYF.

This clone was found once. The rearrangement joins TRBV19 to TRBJ2-3; D gene ambiguous. With 3 bases removed from V and 1 base from J, the gap between germline ends came to 5 bases. The CDR3 runs 13 residues. The germline V gene encodes CDR1 LNHDA and CDR2 SQIVND (reference sequence). The CDR3 spells CASSIGGTDTQYF. CDR3 in DNA: TGTGCCAGTAGTATTGGCGGCACAGATACGCAGTATTTT.

This clone was detected only a few times. The chain is built from TRBV18 and TRBJ1-2; D is perhaps TRBD1 (6 bases). Germline V CDR1 and CDR2: KGHSH, LQKENI. CDR3 length: 20 amino acids. Trimming took off 1 base at V and 7 bases at J, with 31 bases between the two ends. The CDR3 DNA reads as TGTGCCAGCTCACCACAGTCGGCATACCGGCCAGGGGAGCGTACCGGTGGCTACACCTTC. This encodes CASSPQSAYRPGERTGGYTF.

The chain combines TRBV2 with TRBJ1-2; D is perhaps TRBD1 (6 bases). The CDR3 extends over 14 amino acids. V lost 3 bases, J lost 3 bases, and 11 bases lay in between. Per the germline V gene, CDR1 is SNHLY and CDR2 is FYNNEI. CDR3 in DNA: TGTGCCAGCAGTGAGCAGGGGCTTGACTATGGCTACACCTTC. Encoded protein: CASSEQGLDYGYTF.

J is TRBJ1-1 and V is TRBV4-1; unclear D gene. The V gene's germline CDR1 is MGHRA and CDR2 YSYEKL. The CDR3 consists of 13 residues. Trimming stripped 1 base from V and 4 bases from J, with 7 bases between. The DNA of the CDR3 is TGCGCCAGCAGCCAAGTGGGCGGCACTGAAGCTTTCTTT. This codes for CASSQVGGTEAFF.

The chain recombines TRBV5-5 with TRBJ2-5; 8 bases line up with TRBD2. CDR3 size: 15 residues. The germline V gene has CDR1 SGHKS and CDR2 YYEKEE (reference sequence). V lost 0 bases, J lost 1 base, and 2 bases stayed unmatched. The CDR3 reads CASSLEGTSQETQYF. The CDR3 nucleotides read TGTGCCAGCAGCTTGGAAGGGACTAGCCAAGAGACCCAGTACTTC.

V usage is TRBV6-1 and J usage is TRBJ1-5, with D perhaps matching TRBD1 (6 bases). Germline V lookup: CDR1 MNHNS, CDR2 SASEGT. The CDR3 runs to 15 residues. The V end lost 2 bases, the J end lost 3 bases, and 11 bases lay between the germline ends. CDR3 DNA: TGTGCCAGCAGTGAATATGACAGGTTCAATCAGCCCCAGCATTTT. Residues: CASSEYDRFNQPQHF.

The DNA for the CDR3 is TGCGCCAGCAGCGCGGGACTAGCGGGAGGAAGGGTGACCGGGGAGCTGTTTTTT. Translating it yields CASSAGLAGGRVTGELFF. The genes are TRBV5-1 and TRBJ2-2, with 15 positions matching TRBD2. Germline CDR1 and CDR2: SGHRS and YFSETQ. V gave up 4 bases and J gave up 5 bases; unmatched junction bases: 9. CDR3 length: 18 residues.

The chain is built from TRBV3-1 (or the pseudogene TRBV3-2) and TRBJ2-7; TRBD2 might be the D (5 bases). Germline CDR1 and CDR2: LGHDT and YNNKEL (reference sequence). V was clipped by 2 bases and J by 3 bases, with 14 bases between them. The CDR3 has 15 amino acids. The CDR3 DNA is TGTGCCAGCAGCCAACTCCAGCGGAACCACTACGAGCAGTACTTC. Translated: CASSQLQRNHYEQYF.

Regarding this clone: Relative to the germline gene, one junction end is altered; a read error may explain this. The chain couples TRBV6-5 to TRBJ1-1; D unclear. CDR3 length equals 12 residues. Germline CDR1 reads MNHEY; CDR2 reads SVGAGI. The CDR3 sequence is CASIYRNTEAFF. The CDR3 coding sequence is TGTGCCAGCATTTACAGGAACACTGAAGCTTTCTTT.

This clone appeared a single time. The chain employs TRBV12-5 and TRBJ2-7, with D uncertain. V was trimmed by 3 bases and J by 4 bases, leaving 4 bases between them. The germline CDR1 and CDR2 sequences are LGHNT and FRNRAP. CDR3 length: 11 amino acids. This CDR3 reads CASGFVYEQYF. The DNA for the CDR3 is TGTGCTAGTGGTTTTGTGTACGAGCAGTACTTC.

The rearrangement joins TRBV7-9 to TRBJ2-5; D call uncertain. V was trimmed by 8 bases and J by 4 bases, leaving 11 bases between them. The CDR3 totals 12 residues. Per germline, CDR1 SEHNR and CDR2 FQNEAQ (reference sequence). The CDR3 bases are TGTGCCAGCGCTGCCGGTCCAGAGACCCAGTACTTC. Amino acids: CASAAGPETQYF.

This chain uses TRBV5-1 with TRBJ2-3, with D perhaps matching TRBD2 (5 bases). The CDR3 is 14 residues long. Per germline, CDR1 SGHRS and CDR2 YFSETQ. The ends were cut back, 0 bases at V and 9 bases at J, with 14 bases in the middle. This CDR3 reads CASSLESARATQYF. CDR3 DNA: TGCGCCAGCAGCTTGGAATCGGCGAGGGCGACGCAGTATTTT.

In DNA, the CDR3 is TGCAGTGCTAGTACGGGGGCTGGAAACACCATATATTTT. This sequence encodes CSASTGAGNTIYF. The chain carries TRBV20-1 and TRBJ1-3, with D possibly matching TRBD1 (5 bases). The ends were cut back, 3 bases at V and 2 bases at J, with 8 bases in the middle. From germline, CDR1 is DFQATT and CDR2 SNEGSKA (reference sequence). The CDR3 is 13 residues long.

A single count supports this clone. J is TRBJ2-3 and V is TRBV15; perhaps D is TRBD1 or TRBD2 (6 bases each). Germline-derived CDR1 and CDR2 are LNHNV and YYDKDF (reference sequence). CDR3 length: 15 amino acids. With 0 bases removed from V and 6 bases from J, the gap between germline ends came to 13 bases. The CDR3 loop reads CATSRDGRRGDTQYF. CDR3 nucleotide sequence: TGTGCCACCAGCAGAGATGGCAGGAGGGGGGATACGCAGTATTTT.

The rearrangement joins TRBV5-1 to TRBJ2-2, with 10 nucleotides matching TRBD2. This CDR3 contains 17 residues. V shed 0 bases and J 0 bases; nucleotides not matched to a gene: 2. Per the germline V gene, CDR1 is SGHRS and CDR2 is YFSETQ. DNA of the CDR3: TGCGCCAGCAGCTTGGTCCTAGCGGGGGCGAACACCGGGGAGCTGTTTTTT. It encodes CASSLVLAGANTGELFF.

The chain combines TRBV9 with TRBJ2-1, with 11 nucleotides matching TRBD2. The CDR3 sequence is 20 residues long. V dropped 4 bases and J dropped 7; count of bases not matched to a gene: 22. Germline V gene sequence: CDR1 SGDLS, CDR2 YYNGEE. CDR3 coding DNA: TGTGCCAGCAGCCCACATAGCGGGAGGGCGGGGTCGGTCCAGCCTAATGAGCAGTTCTTC. This translates into CASSPHSGRAGSVQPNEQFF.

V is TRBV5-4 and J is TRBJ2-6; the match to TRBD2 covers 14 bases. There are 18 residues in the CDR3. The V and J ends lost 5 bases and 2 bases, in that order; junction bases with no gene match: 6. The germline CDR1 and CDR2 sequences are SGHNT and YYREEE (reference sequence). In DNA form, the CDR3 reads TGTGCCAGCAGTCCAAGACTAGCGGGGGGGACTGGGGCCAACGTCCTGACTTTC. This encodes CASSPRLAGGTGANVLTF.

This chain's CDR3 is CSASTGNTDTQYF. As DNA, the CDR3 is TGCAGTGCTAGTACGGGAAACACAGATACGCAGTATTTT. The chain links TRBV20-1 to TRBJ2-3; D might be TRBD2 (5 bases). The CDR3 covers 13 residues. Between the trimmed V and J ends, which lost 3 bases and 2 bases, there was a span of 9 bases. Germline-derived CDR1 and CDR2 are DFQATT and SNEGSKA (reference sequence).